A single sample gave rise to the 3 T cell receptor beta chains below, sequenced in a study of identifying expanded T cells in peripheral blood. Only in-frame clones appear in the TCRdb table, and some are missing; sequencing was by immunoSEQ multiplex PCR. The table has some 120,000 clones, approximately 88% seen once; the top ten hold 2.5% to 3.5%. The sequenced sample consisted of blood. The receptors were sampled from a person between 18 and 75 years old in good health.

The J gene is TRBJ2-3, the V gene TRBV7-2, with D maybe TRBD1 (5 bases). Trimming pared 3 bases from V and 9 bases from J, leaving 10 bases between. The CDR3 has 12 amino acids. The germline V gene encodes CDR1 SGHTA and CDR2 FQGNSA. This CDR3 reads CASSLAGLTQYF. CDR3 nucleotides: TGTGCCAGCAGCTTGGCAGGGTTGACGCAGTATTTT.

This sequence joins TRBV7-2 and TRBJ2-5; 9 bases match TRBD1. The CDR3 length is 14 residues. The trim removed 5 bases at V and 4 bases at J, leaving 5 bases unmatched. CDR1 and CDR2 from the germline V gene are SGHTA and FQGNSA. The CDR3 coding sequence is TGTGCCAGCAGCCCGGACAGGGGTCGAGAGACCCAGTACTTC. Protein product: CASSPDRGRETQYF.

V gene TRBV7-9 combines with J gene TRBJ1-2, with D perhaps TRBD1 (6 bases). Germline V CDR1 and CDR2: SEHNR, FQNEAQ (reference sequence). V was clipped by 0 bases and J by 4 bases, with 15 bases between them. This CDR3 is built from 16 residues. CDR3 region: CASSLAQGIYAYGYTF. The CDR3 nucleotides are TGTGCCAGCAGCTTAGCACAGGGAATTTACGCCTATGGCTACACCTTC. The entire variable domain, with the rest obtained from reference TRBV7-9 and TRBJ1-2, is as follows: DTGVSQNPRHKITKRGQNVTFRCDPISEHNRLYWYRQTLGQGPEFLTYFQNEAQLEKSRLLSDRFSAERPKGSFSTLEIQRTEQGDSAMYLCASSLAQGIYAYGYTFGSGTRLTVV.